This T cell receptor beta chain was sequenced in a study of response to subunit inactivated influenza vaccine. Study-wide results and limits: Few additional T cells are recruited per seasonal influenza vaccination, authors suggested.

With 3 bases clipped from V and 6 bases from J, the junction kept 4 bases outside the gene matches. The germline V gene has CDR1 SGHVS and CDR2 FNYEAQ. The CDR3 is made up of 14 amino acids. A note on this clonotype: Its matching antigen is unknown.

TCRdb reprocessed the RT-PCR reads with MiXCR, giving one entry per CDR3 protein. The sample lists 300,000 to 350,000 distinct CDR3 sequences, 21% occurring once. The chain couples TRBV7-6 to TRBJ2-2; 7 positions agree with TRBD2. The TCR originated in a man between 50 and 75 years old who received an inactivated influenza vaccine. The sequenced sample was PBMCs from blood, obtained around 22 months after vaccination. In DNA, the CDR3 is TGTGCCAGCAGCTTTATTCTAGCGGCCGGGGAGCTGTTTTTT. Translating it yields CASSFILAAGELFF. Using reference TRBV7-6 and TRBJ2-2 for the parts outside the CDR3, the full variable domain is GAGVSQSPRYKVTKRGQDVALRCDPISGHVSLYWYRQALGQGPEFLTYFNYEAQQDKSGLPNDRFSAERPEGSISTLTIQRTEQRDSAMYRCASSFILAAGELFFGEGSRLTVL.